This TCR beta chain emerged from a study of cytomegalovirus exposure and HLA in healthy donors. General study points: Follow-up analysis later connected one missense variant in DCLRE1C with trimming of TCR beta V- and J-genes. Later work found that TCR association rates differed between HLA loci; DRB1 had the most and HLA-C the fewest.

PCR involved 60 Vbeta and 13 Jbeta primers. Profiled with immunoSEQ multiplex PCR; TCRdb holds only in-frame clones, not every one. Of 150,000 to 200,000 clones in the sample, almost 85% were seen once. Germline lookup yields CDR1 SGHKS and CDR2 YYEKEE (reference sequence). This CDR3 has 19 residues. V lost 3 bases to trimming and J lost 6 bases, with 30 bases between them. Healthy bone marrow donors formed the donor group. Turning to this clone: The antigen is undetermined.

This chain uses TRBV5-5 with TRBJ1-2; a possible D gene is TRBD1 (6 bases). Sequenced material: PBMCs. The source is a man aged 30 to 39 in good health and CMV-seronegative. Written as DNA, the CDR3 is TGTGCCAGCAGCTCCGGATACATACCGGGCAACAGGGATGTAAATGGCTACACCTTC. Protein: CASSSGYIPGNRDVNGYTF.